This entry is about one T cell receptor (beta chain). What it binds is unknown. Sequencing was performed with immunoSEQ multiplex PCR; in TCRdb, only in-frame clones are kept and a portion is missing. The sample lists about 100,000 clones, roughly 85% seen once, with roughly 6.3% in the top ten. V lost 5 bases, J lost 4 bases, and 3 bases stayed unmatched. The CDR3 length is 15 residues. Germline V gene lookup returns CDR1 KGHDR and CDR2 SFDVKD. This record belongs to a study of T cell responses to AZD1222 COVID-19 vaccine. Study-level findings and limits: The donors showed a predominance of white British ancestry and of females, with possible underestimation of clonal diversity. Spike-specific TCR depth and breadth grew after two AZD1222 doses. Spike as a whole was targeted by vaccine-associated CD4 TCRs, dominant at 160-218 and 743-854.

Sequenced here: peripheral blood, sampled on day 0 of AZD1222 vaccination. The chain combines TRBV24-1 with TRBJ2-1, with 11 bases lining up with TRBD1. The TCR comes from an adult in good health. The CDR3 is CATSGTGGEYNEQFF. In DNA form, the CDR3 reads TGTGCCACCAGTGGGACAGGGGGCGAGTACAATGAGCAGTTCTTC.